The rows below give T cell receptor beta chains drawn from one sample of a study of blood T cell repertoires in COVID-19. This table comes from immunoSEQ multiplex PCR, and its TCRdb copy is limited to in-frame clones, with some not included. The table has around 300,000 clones, roughly 90% seen once. The sequenced material came from peripheral blood. The source of these receptors is a woman in her twenties or thirties with COVID-19, enrolled during active disease. Both conserved end residues are part of each CDR3. The D gene is left open where the match is weak. The size of a clone is reported for some rows only, either as once, few or many, or as a class for expanded clones.

J gene	D gene	V gene	clone size	CDR3 protein	CDR3 DNA
TRBJ1-6	.	TRBV9	.	CASSGGSYNSPLHF	TGTGCCAGCAGCGGAGGGTCCTATAATTCACCCCTCCACTTT
TRBJ1-2	.	TRBV5-1	once	CASSLVDSQLNYGYTF	TGCGCCAGCAGCTTGGTGGACAGTCAGCTTAACTATGGCTACACCTTC
TRBJ1-1	.	TRBV29-1	few	CSVQAGGDTEAFF	TGCAGCGTTCAGGCGGGGGGGGACACTGAAGCTTTCTTT
TRBJ2-1	TRBD2	TRBV5-1	.	CASSQSAGGRGVEQFF	TGCGCCAGCAGCCAATCAGCGGGAGGGCGAGGTGTTGAGCAGTTCTTC
TRBJ2-7	.	TRBV7-8	.	CASSLRSRSAGRNEQYF	TGTGCCAGCAGCTTAAGGTCTCGTTCTGCAGGGAGGAACGAGCAGTACTTC
TRBJ2-5	.	TRBV7-2	.	CASSLASASEETQYF	TGTGCCAGCAGCTTAGCGTCGGCTAGCGAAGAGACCCAGTACTTC
TRBJ1-1	TRBD1	TRBV27	.	CASRLGQGDMGTEAFF	TGTGCCAGCAGATTAGGACAGGGGGATATGGGAACTGAAGCTTTCTTT
TRBJ1-5	TRBD1	TRBV7-2	.	CASRRDSWSNQPQHF	TGTGCCAGCAGGCGGGACAGTTGGAGCAATCAGCCCCAGCATTTT
TRBJ1-5	.	TRBV2	once	CASSAGEGGNQPQHF	TGTGCCAGCAGCGCAGGGGAAGGGGGCAATCAGCCCCAGCATTTT
TRBJ1-2	.	TRBV3-1/TRBV3-2	.	CASAQSEQGFWGYTF	TGTGCCAGCGCCCAATCCGAGCAGGGGTTCTGGGGCTACACCTTC
TRBJ2-2	.	TRBV19	few	CASSIAAGTGELFF	TGTGCCAGTAGTATAGCGGCAGGGACCGGGGAGCTGTTTTTT
TRBJ1-5	.	TRBV7-2	.	CASSHATGAQPQHF	TGTGCCAGCAGCCATGCGACAGGCGCTCAGCCCCAGCATTTT
TRBJ1-1	.	TRBV21-1	.	CASSNRGVGNTEAFF	TGTGCCAGCAGCAACCGGGGGGTCGGGAACACTGAAGCTTTCTTT
TRBJ1-5	TRBD1	TRBV12-3/TRBV12-4	once	CASSFGRDSPQHF	TGTGCCAGCAGTTTCGGGAGGGACAGTCCCCAGCATTTT
TRBJ2-3	TRBD2	TRBV5-4	few	CASSSKLTGTSGGPTDTQYF	TGTGCCAGCAGCTCAAAATTAACCGGGACTAGCGGGGGGCCCACAGATACGCAGTATTTT
TRBJ2-3	.	TRBV5-1	.	CASRGLAASTDTQYF	TGCGCCAGCAGGGGCCTAGCAGCTAGCACAGATACGCAGTATTTT
TRBJ1-5	TRBD1	TRBV2	.	CASSETGVNQPQHF	TGTGCCAGCAGCGAGACAGGGGTCAATCAGCCCCAGCATTTT
TRBJ2-2	.	TRBV6-2/TRBV6-3	.	CASSLSGSIKAGELFF	TGTGCCAGCAGCCTAAGCGGATCCATTAAGGCCGGGGAGCTGTTTTTT
TRBJ1-1	.	TRBV7-9	.	CASTKAVRRRTEAFF	TGTGCCAGCACCAAAGCAGTAAGGAGGCGGACTGAAGCTTTCTTT
TRBJ1-2	.	TRBV18	.	CASSPRDIANYGYTF	TGTGCCAGCTCACCACGAGACATAGCTAACTATGGCTACACCTTC
TRBJ2-5	TRBD2	TRBV27	.	CASRSGREFQETQYF	TGTGCCAGCAGGAGCGGGAGGGAATTTCAAGAGACCCAGTACTTC
TRBJ1-2	.	TRBV11-2	.	CASSQSTLYGYTF	TGTGCCAGCAGCCAATCTACCCTCTATGGCTACACCTTC
TRBJ1-4	TRBD1	TRBV27	.	CASSRSTGGASNEKLFF	TGTGCCAGCAGTAGATCGACAGGGGGCGCGTCTAATGAAAAACTGTTTTTT
TRBJ1-1	.	TRBV5-6	.	CASSLVTGGAEAFF	TGTGCCAGCAGCTTGGTGACGGGAGGTGCCGAAGCTTTCTTT
TRBJ2-7	.	TRBV11-2	.	CASSLSSGAGGPLYEQYF	TGTGCCAGCAGCTTATCCTCGGGAGCGGGCGGACCCCTCTACGAGCAGTACTTC
TRBJ1-4	.	TRBV5-1	.	CASSGVIGATTNEKLFF	TGCGCCAGCAGTGGGGTGATAGGGGCCACAACTAATGAAAAACTGTTTTTT
TRBJ1-2	TRBD1	TRBV27	once	CASSNLRDRAYGYTF	TGTGCCAGCAGTAACCTCCGGGACAGGGCGTATGGCTACACCTTC
TRBJ2-4	TRBD1	TRBV27	.	CASSPRDRGLKNIQYF	TGTGCCAGCAGTCCCCGGGACAGGGGCCTCAAAAACATTCAGTACTTC
TRBJ1-1	.	TRBV12-3/TRBV12-4	.	CASKLGGNTEAFF	TGTGCCAGCAAACTGGGGGGGAACACTGAAGCTTTCTTT